A single sample gave rise to the 9 T cell receptor beta chains below, sequenced in a study of CD8 T cells in ankylosing spondylitis. Regarding the study as a whole: Typical of ankylosing spondylitis blood, it appeared, was a TCR beta motif of roughly eight highly homologous variants.

These TCRs are of unknown antigen specificity. MiXCR, applied by TCRdb to the 5' RACE reads, yields one record per CDR3 protein. The sample yields about 540,000 distinct CDR3 sequences, over 9.5% seen once. Sequenced material: blood, either unsorted or a sorted T cell fraction (not recorded which). These receptors were obtained from a male donor with ankylosing spondylitis.

This clonotype was seen ten or more times. V usage is TRBV7-2 and J usage is TRBJ2-3; 7 bases fit TRBD2. The CDR3 is 15 residues long. CDR1 SGHTA and CDR2 FQGNSA come from the germline V gene. V dropped 4 bases and J dropped 0; count of bases not matched to a gene: 4. The CDR3 sequence: CASSSGGSSTDTQYF. CDR3 nucleotides: TGTGCCAGCAGCTCTGGCGGGAGCAGCACAGATACGCAGTATTTT. The whole variable domain, filled in from reference TRBV7-2 and TRBJ2-3, reads GAGVSQSPSNKVTEKGKDVELRCDPISGHTALYWYRQSLGQGLEFLIYFQGNSAPDKSGLPSDRFSAERTGGSVSTLTIQRTQQEDSAVYLCASSSGGSSTDTQYFGPGTRLTVL.

Remarks on this clonotype: This sequence may be a read error, since a much larger clone differs from it by one base. The chain is built from TRBV9 and TRBJ2-5, with 11 bases identical to TRBD2. From germline, CDR1 is SGDLS and CDR2 YYNGEE. The CDR3 loop spans 15 amino acids. This chain's CDR3 is CASSSGLAEQGTQYF. The CDR3 DNA sequence: TGTGCCAGCAGCTCGGGACTAGCGGAACAAGGGACCCAGTACTTC.

This clonotype has just a few counts. The J gene is TRBJ1-5, the V gene TRBV24-1; D unclear. V was clipped by 4 bases and J by 9 bases, with 15 bases between them. The CDR3 has 14 residues. The germline CDR1 and CDR2 sequences are KGHDR and SFDVKD. The CDR3: CATSDFTASGPQHF. DNA for the CDR3: TGTGCCACCAGTGACTTCACGGCCTCAGGGCCCCAGCATTTT.

Ten or more counts support this clonotype. The chain carries TRBV5-1 and TRBJ2-7, with D perhaps matching TRBD1 (5 bases). V dropped 0 bases and J dropped 7 bases, with 14 bases sitting between them. Germline loops: CDR1 SGHRS, CDR2 YFSETQ. This CDR3 has 14 residues. As DNA, the CDR3 is TGCGCCAGCAGCTTGGTATCAGGGCGGAGTGAGCAGTACTTC. Translating gives CASSLVSGRSEQYF.

This sequence joins TRBV7-2 and TRBJ1-3, with D possibly TRBD1 on 5 matching bases. Trimming cost V 0 bases and J 6 bases, with 9 bases left between them. The germline gives CDR1 SGHTA, CDR2 FQGNSA. The CDR3 spans 14 residues. The CDR3 DNA sequence: TGTGCCAGCAGCTTAGCGTCAGGGAAAAACACCATATATTTT. Its protein is CASSLASGKNTIYF.

The rearrangement joins TRBV30 to TRBJ1-1; D gene uncertain. Germline assignment: CDR1 GTSNPN and CDR2 SVGIG (reference sequence). The CDR3 covers 14 residues. V shed 0 bases and J shed 0 bases, with 8 bases lying between them. The CDR3: CAWSVGRLNTEAFF. The CDR3 DNA is TGTGCCTGGAGTGTAGGCCGGCTGAACACTGAAGCTTTCTTT.

This clonotype was detected a few times. The V and J genes are TRBV5-1 and TRBJ1-1; possibly TRBD1 for D (6 bases). Trimming shortened V by 5 bases and J by 5 bases, and 13 bases separated the two germline ends. This CDR3 is built from 13 residues. CDR1 is SGHRS and CDR2 is YFSETQ in the germline V gene. The CDR3 bases are TGCGCCAGCAGTCTGGTACAGGGAACTGAAGCTTTCTTT. Its translation: CASSLVQGTEAFF. The entire variable domain, with the rest obtained from reference TRBV5-1 and TRBJ1-1, is as follows: KAGVTQTPRYLIKTRGQQVTLSCSPISGHRSVSWYQQTPGQGLQFLFEYFSETQRNKGNFPGRFSGRQFSNSRSEMNVSTLELGDSALYLCASSLVQGTEAFFGQGTRLTVV.

The chain is built from TRBV12-3 or TRBV12-4 and TRBJ1-4; TRBD1 matches at 11 bases. The CDR3 sequence is 16 residues long. Germline trimming cut 0 bases from V and 7 bases from J; bases unmatched to any gene: 4. As DNA, the CDR3 is TGTGCCAGCAGTTTAGCGACGGGACAGGGGGGTGAAAAACTGTTTTTT. Its translation: CASSLATGQGGEKLFF.

This clonotype was seen only once. The genes are TRBV5-1 and TRBJ1-1; D not certain. This CDR3 region has 16 residues. The ends were cut back, 0 bases at V and 0 bases at J, with 12 bases in the middle. CDR1 is SGHRS, CDR2 YFSETQ, per germline. The CDR3 loop reads CASSLAQSGMNTEAFF. In nucleotides, the CDR3 is TGCGCCAGCAGCTTGGCCCAATCAGGTATGAACACTGAAGCTTTCTTT.